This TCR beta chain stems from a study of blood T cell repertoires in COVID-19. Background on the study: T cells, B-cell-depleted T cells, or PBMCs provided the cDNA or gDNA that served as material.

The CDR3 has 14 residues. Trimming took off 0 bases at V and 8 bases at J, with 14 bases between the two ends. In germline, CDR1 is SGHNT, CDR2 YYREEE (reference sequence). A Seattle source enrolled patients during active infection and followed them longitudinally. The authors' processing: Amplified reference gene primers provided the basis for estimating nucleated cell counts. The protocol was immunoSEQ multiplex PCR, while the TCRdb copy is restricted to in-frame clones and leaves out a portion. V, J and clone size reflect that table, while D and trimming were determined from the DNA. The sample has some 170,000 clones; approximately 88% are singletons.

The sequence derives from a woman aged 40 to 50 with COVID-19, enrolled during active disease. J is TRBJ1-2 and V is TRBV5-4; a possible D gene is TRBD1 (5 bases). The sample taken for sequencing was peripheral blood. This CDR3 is CASSLAVAGEGYTF. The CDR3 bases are TGTGCCAGCAGCTTGGCGGTGGCGGGGGAGGGCTACACCTTC.